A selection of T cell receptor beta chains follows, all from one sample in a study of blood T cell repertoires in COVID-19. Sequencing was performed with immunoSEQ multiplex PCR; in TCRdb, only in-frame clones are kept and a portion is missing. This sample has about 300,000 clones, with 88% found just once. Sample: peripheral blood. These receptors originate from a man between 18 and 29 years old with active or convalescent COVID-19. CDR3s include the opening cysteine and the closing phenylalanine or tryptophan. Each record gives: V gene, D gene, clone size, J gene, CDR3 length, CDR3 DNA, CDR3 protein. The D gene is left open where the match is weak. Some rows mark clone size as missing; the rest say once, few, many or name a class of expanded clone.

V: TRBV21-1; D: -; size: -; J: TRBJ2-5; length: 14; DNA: TGTGCCAGCACCCGGGACAGGGGCCAAGAGACCCAGTACTTC; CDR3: CASTRDRGQETQYF
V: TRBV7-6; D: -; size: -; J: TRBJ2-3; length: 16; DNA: TGTGCCAGCAGCCCCGCGAATAGGCAGGGCCCAGATACGCAGTATTTT; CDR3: CASSPANRQGPDTQYF
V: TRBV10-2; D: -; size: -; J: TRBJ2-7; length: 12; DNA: TGCGCCAGCAGTGGCGCGGGGAACGAGCAGTACTTC; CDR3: CASSGAGNEQYF
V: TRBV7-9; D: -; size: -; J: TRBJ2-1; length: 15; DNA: TGTGCCAGCAGCTTAGCACTAGGGTTGGCCAATGAGCAGTTCTTC; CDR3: CASSLALGLANEQFF
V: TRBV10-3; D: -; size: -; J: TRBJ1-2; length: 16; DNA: TGTGCCATCAGTGAGTCGCCACAGCTCGATATCTATGGCTACACCTTC; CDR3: CAISESPQLDIYGYTF
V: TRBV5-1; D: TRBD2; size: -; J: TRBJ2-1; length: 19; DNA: TGCGCCAGCAGCGAGTCCGGGACTAGCGGGGGGGCAATCCTTTCCGAGCAGTTCTTC; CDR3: CASSESGTSGGAILSEQFF
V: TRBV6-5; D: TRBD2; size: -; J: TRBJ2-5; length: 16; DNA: TGTGCCAGCAGTTACCGACTAGCGGGCATCCAAGAGACCCAGTACTTC; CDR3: CASSYRLAGIQETQYF
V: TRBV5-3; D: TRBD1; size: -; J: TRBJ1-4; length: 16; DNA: TGTGCCAGAAGCTACACCGACAGGGGGGAAGTTGAAAAACTGTTTTTT; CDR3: CARSYTDRGEVEKLFF
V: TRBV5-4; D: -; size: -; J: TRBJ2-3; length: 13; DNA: TGTGCCAGCAGCTCCCCTGAACGGGATACGCAGTATTTT; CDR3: CASSSPERDTQYF
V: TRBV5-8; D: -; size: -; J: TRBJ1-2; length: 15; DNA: TGTGCCAGCAGCTTGGTTTCAGGCCTGAATCGAGGCTACACCTTC; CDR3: CASSLVSGLNRGYTF
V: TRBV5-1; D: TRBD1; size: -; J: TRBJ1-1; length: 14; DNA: TGCGCCAGCAGCTCACAGGGGATCGTCGGTGAAGCTTTCTTT; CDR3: CASSSQGIVGEAFF
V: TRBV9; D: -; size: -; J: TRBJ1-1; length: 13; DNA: TGTGCCAGCAGCGTAGTGTCGGGCACTGAAGCTTTCTTT; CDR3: CASSVVSGTEAFF
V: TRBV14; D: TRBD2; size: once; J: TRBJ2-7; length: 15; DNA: TGTGCCAGCAGCGTCCTCGGGGGGGCAGGATACGAGCAGTACTTC; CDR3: CASSVLGGAGYEQYF